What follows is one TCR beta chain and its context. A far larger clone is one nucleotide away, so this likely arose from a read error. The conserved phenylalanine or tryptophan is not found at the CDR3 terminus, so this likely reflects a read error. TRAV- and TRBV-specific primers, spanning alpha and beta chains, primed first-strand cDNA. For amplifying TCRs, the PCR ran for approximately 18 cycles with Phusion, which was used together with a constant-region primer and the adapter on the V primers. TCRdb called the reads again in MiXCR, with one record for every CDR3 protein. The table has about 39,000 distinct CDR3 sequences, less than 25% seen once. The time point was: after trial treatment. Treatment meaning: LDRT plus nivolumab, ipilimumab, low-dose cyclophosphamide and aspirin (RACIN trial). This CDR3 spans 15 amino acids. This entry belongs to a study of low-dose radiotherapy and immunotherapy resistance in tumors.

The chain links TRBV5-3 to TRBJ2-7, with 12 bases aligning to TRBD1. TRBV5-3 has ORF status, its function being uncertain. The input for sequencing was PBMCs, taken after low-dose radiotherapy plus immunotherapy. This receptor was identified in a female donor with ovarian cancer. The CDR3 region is CASSLTGQGAYEQYL. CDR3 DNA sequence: TGTGCCAGCAGCTTAACGGGACAGGGGGCGTACGAGCAGTACCTC.